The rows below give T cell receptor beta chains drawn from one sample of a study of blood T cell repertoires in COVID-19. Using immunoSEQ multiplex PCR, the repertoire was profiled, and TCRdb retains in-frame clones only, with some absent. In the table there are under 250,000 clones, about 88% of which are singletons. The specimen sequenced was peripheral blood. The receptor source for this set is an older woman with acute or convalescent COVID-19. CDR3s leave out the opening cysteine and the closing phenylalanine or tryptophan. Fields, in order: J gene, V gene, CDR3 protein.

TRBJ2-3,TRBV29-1,SVGIRGKTDTQY
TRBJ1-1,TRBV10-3,AISGTGMNTEAF
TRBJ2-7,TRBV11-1,ASSSRPGSYEQY
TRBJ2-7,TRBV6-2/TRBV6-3,ASSYMTKGYEQY
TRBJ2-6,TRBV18,ASSPLVGGSGTGANVLT
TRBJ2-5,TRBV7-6,ASSPGTSGRTQETQY
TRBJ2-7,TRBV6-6,ASSYAQTIRTYEQY
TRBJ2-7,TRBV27,ASSLSNQDRRKHYEQY
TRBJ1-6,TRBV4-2,ASSQKQGPVSPLH
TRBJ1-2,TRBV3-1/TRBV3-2,ASSRGQSYGYT
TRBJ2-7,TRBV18,ASSSGTVTYEQY
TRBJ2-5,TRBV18,ASSPAGGLNQETQY
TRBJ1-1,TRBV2,ASSLLRGEAF
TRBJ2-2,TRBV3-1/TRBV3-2,ASSQSIYGPDRELF
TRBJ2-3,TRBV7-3,ASTPGLALTDTQY
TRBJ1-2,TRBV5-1,ASSRTTGGEDGYT
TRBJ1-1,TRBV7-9,ASTRSGQGGEAF
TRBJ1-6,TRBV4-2,ASSQGDGEYNSPLH
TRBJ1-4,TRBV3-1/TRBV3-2,ASSGRGGTNEKLF
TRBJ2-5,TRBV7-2,ASSTRTGITQETQY
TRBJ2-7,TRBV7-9,ASKPRGDSYEQY
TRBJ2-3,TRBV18,ASSPQTGSDTQY
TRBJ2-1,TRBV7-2,ASSDTGTRVNEQF
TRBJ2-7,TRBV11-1,ASSQGGTGGSEQY
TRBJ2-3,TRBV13,ASSLRLAGADTDTQY
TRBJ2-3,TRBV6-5,ANGGSGPSTDTQY
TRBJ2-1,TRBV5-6,ASSPPGQGIREQF
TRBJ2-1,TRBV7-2,ASSRAPWDSGLKF
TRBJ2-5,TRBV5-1,ASSSLDRGGKTQY
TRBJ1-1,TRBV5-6,ASSLVRQYTEAF
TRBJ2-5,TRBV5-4,ASSFSLISQETQY
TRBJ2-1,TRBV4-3,ASSRELAGGVLDEQF
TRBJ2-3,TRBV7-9,ASSLYRLVGTDTQY
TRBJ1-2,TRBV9,ASSTNRDSYGYT
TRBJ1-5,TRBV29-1,SAGQSGRPQH
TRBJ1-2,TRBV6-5,ASSSSGTGA
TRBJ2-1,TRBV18,ASSEDFLGDNEQF
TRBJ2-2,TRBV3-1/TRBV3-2,ASSQALDGELF
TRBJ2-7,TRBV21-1,ASMTPGVHEQY
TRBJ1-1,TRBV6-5,ASRIEGGDTEAF
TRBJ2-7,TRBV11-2,ASSRGSSYEQY
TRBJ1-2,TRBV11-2,ASSLGGQGKYGYT
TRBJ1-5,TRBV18,ASSSQGRGQPQH
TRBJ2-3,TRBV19,ASTATSTDTQY
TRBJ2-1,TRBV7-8,ASTPYGLAGVSYNEQF
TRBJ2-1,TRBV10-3,AISEKASVHNEQF
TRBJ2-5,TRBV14,ASGAFLQETQY
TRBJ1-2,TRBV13,ASSLRDRGYGYT
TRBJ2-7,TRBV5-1,ASSRGTSGNNPYEQY
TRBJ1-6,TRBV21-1,ASSSRCSPLH
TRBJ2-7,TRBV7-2,ASSVGGGVPSYEQY
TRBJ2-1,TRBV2,ASSGLGQPIGQF
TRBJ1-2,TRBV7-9,ASSFDYYGYT